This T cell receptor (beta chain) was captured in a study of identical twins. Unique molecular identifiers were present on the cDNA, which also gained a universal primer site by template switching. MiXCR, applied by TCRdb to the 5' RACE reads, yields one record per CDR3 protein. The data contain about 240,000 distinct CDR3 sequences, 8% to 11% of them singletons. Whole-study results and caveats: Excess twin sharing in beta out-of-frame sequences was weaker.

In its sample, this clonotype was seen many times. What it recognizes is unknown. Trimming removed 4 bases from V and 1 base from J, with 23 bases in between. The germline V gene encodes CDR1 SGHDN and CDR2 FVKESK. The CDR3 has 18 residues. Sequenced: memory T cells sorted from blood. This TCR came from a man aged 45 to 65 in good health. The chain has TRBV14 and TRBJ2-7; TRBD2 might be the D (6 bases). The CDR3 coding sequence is TGTGCCAGCAGCCCAAAGATATTTTCGGCGGGACCTTCCTACGAGCAGTACTTC. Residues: CASSPKIFSAGPSYEQYF.